What follows are 10 T cell receptor beta chains derived from one specimen sequenced in a study of cytomegalovirus exposure and HLA in healthy donors. Primers for the PCR totalled 60 Vbeta and 13 Jbeta. The assay was immunoSEQ multiplex PCR, and TCRdb's table has in-frame clones only and misses some. The table includes about 160,000 clones, roughly three quarters detected once. The material sequenced was PBMCs. These receptors were taken from a human donor in good health.

The CDR3 nucleotides read TGTGCCAGCCGCCGGGACAGGGAAAATGAAAAACTGTTTTTT. It translates to CASRRDRENEKLFF. This sequence joins TRBV2 and TRBJ1-4, with 9 bases lining up with TRBD1. Germline CDR1 SNHLY, CDR2 FYNNEI. V lost 8 bases to trimming and J lost 5 bases; unmatched junction nucleotides: 6. CDR3 size: 14 residues.

J is TRBJ2-5 and V is TRBV27, with D perhaps matching TRBD1 (6 bases). The germline V and J ends were trimmed by 5 bases and 2 bases, with 12 bases remaining between them. Germline V gene data show CDR1 as MNHEY and CDR2 as SMNVEV (reference sequence). The CDR3 totals 14 residues. The DNA of the CDR3 is TGTGCCAGCAGTCCAGAACAGGGTCAAGAGACCCAGTACTTC. Protein sequence: CASSPEQGQETQYF.

The J gene is TRBJ2-5, the V gene TRBV6-6; D unclear. The J call may be wrong; the DNA end is better matched by TRBJ2-7. Germline-derived CDR1 and CDR2 are MNHNY and SVGAGI (reference sequence). The CDR3 has 11 amino acids. For the CDR3, the DNA is TGTGCCAGCAGTCCCTCCTACGAGCAGTACTTC. It encodes CASSPSYEQYF.

The V call is TRBV5-1, the J call TRBJ2-7; TRBD2 aligns across 8 bases. Germline CDR1 is SGHRS and CDR2 is YFSETQ. V lost 5 bases, J lost 1 base, and 20 bases stayed unmatched. The CDR3 consists of 19 residues. The CDR3 DNA follows: TGCGCCAGCAGGGGGGGTCTTTTAGGAGCGGGAGTCGAGTCCTACGAGCAGTACTTC. This translates into CASRGGLLGAGVESYEQYF.

The chain combines TRBV27 with TRBJ2-7; D perhaps matches TRBD1 (6 bases). The ends were cut back, 6 bases at V and 4 bases at J, with 16 bases in the middle. Germline CDR1 and CDR2: MNHEY and SMNVEV (reference sequence). The CDR3 sequence is 14 residues long. The CDR3 here is CASSWARGDYEQYF. CDR3 DNA sequence: TGTGCCAGCAGCTGGGCCAGGGGAGATTACGAGCAGTACTTC.

V gene TRBV5-4 combines with J gene TRBJ1-2; possible D gene TRBD1, 6 bases. Trimming left V 4 bases short and J 4 bases short, with 14 bases between. This CDR3 has 14 amino acids. CDR1 is SGHNT and CDR2 is YYREEE in the germline V gene (reference sequence). CDR3 nucleotides: TGTGCCAGCAGCGGGAACAGGGTATCCTATGGCTACACCTTC. The encoded protein is CASSGNRVSYGYTF.

The genes are TRBV5-1 and TRBJ2-1; 8 bases fit TRBD1. Germline V CDR1 and CDR2: SGHRS, YFSETQ. V lost 2 bases and J lost 0; bases outside the gene matches: 7. This CDR3 contains 17 residues. The CDR3, as DNA: TGCGCCAGCAGCTTCTCGGGGACAGGCGACTCCTACAATGAGCAGTTCTTC. Translating it yields CASSFSGTGDSYNEQFF.

This sequence joins TRBV9 and TRBJ2-1, with TRBD2 identical over 7 bases. Per the germline V gene, CDR1 is SGDLS and CDR2 is YYNGEE. The CDR3 is 14 residues long. J gave up 10 bases and V 0 bases, and 7 bases lay outside the gene matches. The CDR3 DNA follows: TGTGCCAGCAGCGTAGGGGCGGGAGTTGGGGAGCAGTTCTTC. This sequence encodes CASSVGAGVGEQFF.

The chain links TRBV15 to TRBJ1-1, with a possible D match to TRBD1 (5 bases). Germline V gene sequence: CDR1 LNHNV, CDR2 YYDKDF (reference sequence). The CDR3 is 15 amino acids. Trimming removed 5 bases from V and 3 bases from J, with 16 bases in between. CDR3: CATSPSRQTYTEAFF. CDR3 sequence (DNA): TGTGCCACCAGCCCCAGTAGACAGACATACACTGAAGCTTTCTTT.

The rearrangement joins TRBV7-2 to TRBJ2-6, with a tentative D call TRBD1 (5 bases). This CDR3 spans 17 amino acids. V dropped 7 bases and J dropped 0 bases, with 16 bases sitting between them. The V gene's germline CDR1 is SGHTA and CDR2 FQGNSA. CDR3 amino acids: CASTRDIRASGANVLTF. CDR3 DNA sequence: TGTGCCAGCACCCGCGATATCAGGGCCTCTGGGGCCAACGTCCTGACTTTC. Based on the CDR3 plus reference TRBV7-2 and TRBJ2-6, the full variable domain is GAGVSQSPSNKVTEKGKDVELRCDPISGHTALYWYRQSLGQGLEFLIYFQGNSAPDKSGLPSDRFSAERTGGSVSTLTIQRTQQEDSAVYLCASTRDIRASGANVLTFGAGSRLTVL.